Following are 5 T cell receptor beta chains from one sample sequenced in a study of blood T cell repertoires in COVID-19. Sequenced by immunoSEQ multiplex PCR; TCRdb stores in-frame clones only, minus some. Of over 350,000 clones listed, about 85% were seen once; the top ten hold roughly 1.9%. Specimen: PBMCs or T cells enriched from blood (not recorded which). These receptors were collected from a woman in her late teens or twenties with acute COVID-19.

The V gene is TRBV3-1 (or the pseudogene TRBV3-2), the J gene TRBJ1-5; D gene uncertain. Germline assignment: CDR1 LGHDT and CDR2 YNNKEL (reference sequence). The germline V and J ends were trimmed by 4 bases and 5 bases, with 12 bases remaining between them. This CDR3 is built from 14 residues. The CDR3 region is CASSRGTEDQPQHF. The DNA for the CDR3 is TGTGCCAGCAGCCGAGGTACCGAAGATCAGCCCCAGCATTTT.

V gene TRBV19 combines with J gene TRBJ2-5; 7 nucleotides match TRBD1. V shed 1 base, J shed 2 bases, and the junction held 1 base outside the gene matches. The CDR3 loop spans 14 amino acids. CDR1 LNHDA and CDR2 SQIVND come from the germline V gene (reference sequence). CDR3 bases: TGTGCCAGTAGTATAGGGACAGGTCAAGAGACCCAGTACTTC. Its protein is CASSIGTGQETQYF.

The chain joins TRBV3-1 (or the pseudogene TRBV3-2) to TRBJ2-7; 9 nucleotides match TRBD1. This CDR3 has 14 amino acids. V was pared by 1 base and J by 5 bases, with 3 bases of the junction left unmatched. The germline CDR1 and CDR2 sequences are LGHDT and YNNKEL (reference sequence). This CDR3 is CASSQGDRDDEQYF. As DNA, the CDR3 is TGTGCCAGCAGCCAAGGGGACAGGGATGACGAGCAGTACTTC.

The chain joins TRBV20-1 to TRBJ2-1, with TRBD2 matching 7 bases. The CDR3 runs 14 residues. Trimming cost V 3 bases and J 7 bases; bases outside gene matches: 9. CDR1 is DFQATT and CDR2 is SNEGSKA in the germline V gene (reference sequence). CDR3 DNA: TGCAGTGCTAGTCTAGCGGCCTCTCCTAATGAGCAGTTCTTC. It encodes CSASLAASPNEQFF.

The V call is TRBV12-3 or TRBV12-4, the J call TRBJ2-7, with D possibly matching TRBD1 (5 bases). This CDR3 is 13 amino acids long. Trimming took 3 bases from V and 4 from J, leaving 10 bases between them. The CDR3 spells CASSLSRVYEQYF. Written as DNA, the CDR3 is TGTGCCAGCAGTTTGTCCAGGGTATACGAGCAGTACTTC.